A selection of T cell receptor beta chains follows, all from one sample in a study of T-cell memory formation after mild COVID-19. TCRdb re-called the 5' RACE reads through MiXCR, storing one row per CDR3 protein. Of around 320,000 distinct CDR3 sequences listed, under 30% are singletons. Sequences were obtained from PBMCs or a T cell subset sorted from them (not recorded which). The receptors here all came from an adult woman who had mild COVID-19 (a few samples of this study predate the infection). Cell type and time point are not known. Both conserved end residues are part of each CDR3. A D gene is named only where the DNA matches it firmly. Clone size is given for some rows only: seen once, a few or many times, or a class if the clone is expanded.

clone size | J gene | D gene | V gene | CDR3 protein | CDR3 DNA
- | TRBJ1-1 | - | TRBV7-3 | CASSLTGQGSTEAFF | TGTGCCAGCAGCTTAACCGGTCAGGGAAGCACTGAAGCTTTCTTT
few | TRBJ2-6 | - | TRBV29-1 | CSHSGGAPGANVLTF | TGCAGCCACTCGGGGGGCGCGCCTGGGGCCAACGTCCTGACTTTC
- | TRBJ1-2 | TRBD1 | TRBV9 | CASSVDPGGEFYGYTF | TGTGCCAGCAGCGTAGATCCAGGGGGAGAATTCTATGGCTACACCTTC
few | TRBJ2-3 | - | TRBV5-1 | CASSLERSSVDTQYF | TGCGCCAGCAGCTTGGAACGGTCTAGTGTAGATACGCAGTATTTT
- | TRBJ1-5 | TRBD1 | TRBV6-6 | CASSDGTGNQPQHF | TGTGCCAGCAGTGACGGGACAGGTAATCAGCCCCAGCATTTT
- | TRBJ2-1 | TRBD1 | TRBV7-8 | CASTLGGQGGNEQFF | TGTGCCAGCACCCTGGGAGGACAGGGGGGCAATGAGCAGTTCTTC
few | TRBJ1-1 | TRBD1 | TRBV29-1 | CSVATGTGREAFF | TGCAGCGTCGCAACAGGGACAGGGCGTGAAGCTTTCTTT
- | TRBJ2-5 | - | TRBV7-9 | CASSLYESMGTQYF | TGTGCCAGCAGCTTATACGAGTCCATGGGGACCCAGTACTTC
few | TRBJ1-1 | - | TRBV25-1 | CASSESAWGRTEAFF | TGTGCCAGCAGTGAATCCGCGTGGGGTAGGACTGAAGCTTTCTTT
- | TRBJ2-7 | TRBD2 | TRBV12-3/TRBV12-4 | CASSYGGGYEQYF | TGTGCCAGCAGTTATGGGGGGGGCTACGAGCAGTACTTC
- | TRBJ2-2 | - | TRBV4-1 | CASSQERGLVAGELFF | TGCGCCAGCAGCCAAGAACGAGGGTTGGTGGCCGGGGAGCTGTTTTTT
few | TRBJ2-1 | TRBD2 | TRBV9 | CASSVASGYSYNEQFF | TGTGCCAGCAGCGTAGCTAGCGGGTACTCCTACAATGAGCAGTTCTTC
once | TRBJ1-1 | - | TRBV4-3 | CASSQVEDTEAFF | TGCGCCAGCAGCCAAGTCGAGGATACTGAAGCTTTCTTT
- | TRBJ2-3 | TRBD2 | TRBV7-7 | CASSSGLEADTQYF | TGTGCTAGCAGTTCAGGACTAGAGGCAGATACGCAGTATTTT
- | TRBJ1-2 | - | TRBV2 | CASSEAFGGITVLYGYTF | TGTGCCAGCAGTGAAGCATTCGGGGGGATCACGGTCCTCTATGGCTACACCTTC
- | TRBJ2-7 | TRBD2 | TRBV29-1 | CSVGSEERGNYEQYF | TGCAGCGTAGGTTCCGAGGAGCGGGGGAACTACGAGCAGTACTTC
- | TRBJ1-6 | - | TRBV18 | CASSLVRVSNSPLHF | TGTGCCAGCTCACTGGTACGGGTATCAAATTCACCCCTCCACTTT
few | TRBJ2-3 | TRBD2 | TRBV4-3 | CASSQAPTSGASTDTQYF | TGCGCCAGCAGCCAAGCCCCCACTAGCGGGGCTAGCACAGATACGCAGTATTTT
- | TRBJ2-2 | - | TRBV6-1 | CASSEAPGIGTGELFF | TGTGCCAGCAGTGAAGCGCCGGGGATCGGAACCGGGGAGCTGTTTTTT
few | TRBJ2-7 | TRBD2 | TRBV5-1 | CASSVGTSGIYEQYF | TGCGCCAGCAGCGTCGGGACTAGCGGGATCTACGAGCAGTACTTC
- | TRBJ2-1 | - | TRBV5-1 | CASTLVGLADEQFF | TGCGCCAGCACCCTGGTCGGGCTAGCCGATGAGCAGTTCTTC
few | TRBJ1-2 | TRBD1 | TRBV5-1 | CASSLAGTGILSYGYTF | TGCGCCAGCAGCTTGGCCGGGACAGGAATACTCTCCTATGGCTACACCTTC
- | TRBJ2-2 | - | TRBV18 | CASSPMAGRVSGAGELFF | TGTGCCAGCTCCCCAATGGCAGGCCGAGTTTCCGGAGCCGGGGAGCTGTTTTTT
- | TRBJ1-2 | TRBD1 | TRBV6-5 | CASTVDRGDRGYTF | TGTGCCAGCACCGTGGACAGGGGTGATCGTGGCTACACCTTC
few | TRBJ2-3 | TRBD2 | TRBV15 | CATSSGVILAGGGNTQYF | TGTGCCACCAGCAGCGGCGTGATTCTAGCGGGGGGAGGAAATACGCAGTATTTT
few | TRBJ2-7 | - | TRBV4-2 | CASSQEDTGASYEQYF | TGTGCCAGCAGCCAAGAAGATACGGGGGCCTCCTACGAGCAGTACTTC
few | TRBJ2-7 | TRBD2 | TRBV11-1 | CASSLRTSGRYEQYF | TGTGCCAGCAGCCTCCGGACTAGCGGGAGGTACGAGCAGTACTTC
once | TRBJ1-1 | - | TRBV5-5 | CASSLAWDTKNTEAFF | TGTGCCAGCAGCTTGGCTTGGGACACAAAGAACACTGAAGCTTTCTTT
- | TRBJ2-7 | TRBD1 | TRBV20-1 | CSADKSGQVLHEQYF | TGCAGTGCTGACAAATCGGGACAGGTTTTGCACGAGCAGTACTTC
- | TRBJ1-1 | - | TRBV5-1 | CASSLAGTENTEAFF | TGCGCCAGCAGCTTGGCTGGGACGGAGAACACTGAAGCTTTCTTT
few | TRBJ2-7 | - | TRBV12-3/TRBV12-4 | CASSSGPRPYEQYF | TGTGCCAGCAGTTCGGGACCGCGGCCCTACGAGCAGTACTTC
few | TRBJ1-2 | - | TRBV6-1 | CASSELGGYGYTF | TGTGCCAGCAGTGAACTGGGGGGCTATGGCTACACCTTC
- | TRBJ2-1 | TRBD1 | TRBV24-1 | CATSDFTGVFNEQFF | TGTGCCACCAGTGATTTTACAGGGGTCTTCAATGAGCAGTTCTTC
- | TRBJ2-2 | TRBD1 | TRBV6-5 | CASSYSAGTGLPGELFF | TGTGCCAGCAGTTATAGCGCTGGGACAGGGCTGCCCGGGGAGCTGTTTTTT
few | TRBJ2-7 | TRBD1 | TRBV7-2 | CASSPDRGISYEQYF | TGTGCCAGCAGCCCCGACAGGGGGATCTCCTACGAGCAGTACTTC
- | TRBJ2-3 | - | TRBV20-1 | CSARDAGPFPSTQYF | TGCAGTGCTAGAGATGCCGGACCCTTCCCGTCTACGCAGTATTTT
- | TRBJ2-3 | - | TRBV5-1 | CASSSGTNTDTQYF | TGCGCCAGCAGTTCTGGGACCAACACAGATACGCAGTATTTT
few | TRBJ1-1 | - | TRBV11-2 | CATAVGVNTEAFF | TGTGCCACCGCCGTGGGGGTGAACACTGAAGCTTTCTTT
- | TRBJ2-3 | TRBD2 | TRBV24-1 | CATSRTSGFSSTDTQYF | TGTGCCACCAGCAGGACTAGCGGCTTTTCTAGCACAGATACGCAGTATTTT
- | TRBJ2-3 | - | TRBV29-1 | CSVAQQASTDTQYF | TGCAGCGTAGCCCAACAGGCTAGCACAGATACGCAGTATTTT